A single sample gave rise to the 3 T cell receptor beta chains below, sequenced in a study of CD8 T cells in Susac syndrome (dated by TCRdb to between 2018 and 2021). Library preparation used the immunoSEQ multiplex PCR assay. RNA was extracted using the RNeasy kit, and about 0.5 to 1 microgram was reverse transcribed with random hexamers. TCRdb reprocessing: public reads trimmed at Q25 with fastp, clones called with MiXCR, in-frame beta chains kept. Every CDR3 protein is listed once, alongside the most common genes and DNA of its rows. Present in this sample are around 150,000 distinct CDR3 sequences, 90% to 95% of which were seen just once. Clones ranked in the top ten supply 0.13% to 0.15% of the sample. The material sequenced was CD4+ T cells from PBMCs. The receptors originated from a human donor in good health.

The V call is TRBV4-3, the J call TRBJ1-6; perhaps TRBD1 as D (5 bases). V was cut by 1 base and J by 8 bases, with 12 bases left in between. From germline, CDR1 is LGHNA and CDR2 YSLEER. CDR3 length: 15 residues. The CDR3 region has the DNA TGCGCCAGCAGCCAAGCCCGGGGCCGGGATTCACCCCTCCACTTT. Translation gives CASSQARGRDSPLHF.

In DNA form, the CDR3 reads TGTGCCAGCGCAACAGGGTACGAGCAGTACTTC. Its protein is CASATGYEQYF. The rearrangement uses TRBV6-5 and TRBJ2-7; perhaps TRBD1 as D (6 bases). This CDR3 comprises 11 residues. Germline V lookup: CDR1 MNHEY, CDR2 SVGAGI. The V gene lost 8 bases and the J gene lost 4 bases, with 9 bases spanning the gap.

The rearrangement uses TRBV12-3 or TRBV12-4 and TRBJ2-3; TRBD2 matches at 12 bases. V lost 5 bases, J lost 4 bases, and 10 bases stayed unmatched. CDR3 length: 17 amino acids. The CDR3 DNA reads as TGTGCCAGCAGTCCTCTAGCGGGGGGGCCGAGTGCAGATACGCAGTATTTT. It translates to CASSPLAGGPSADTQYF.